The T cell receptor (beta chain) described here comes from a study of OX40 agonist ivuxolimab in advanced cancers. At the level of the study: Ivuxolimab, an agonist antibody against OX40 (CD134), was given to patients. Overall study results and limits: It was also the case that some nonresponders had low normalized T-cell clonal expansion. Circulating CD4+ and CD8+ T cells showed clonal expansion by week 6 at 0.1 to 3.0 mg/kg.

Losses at the gene ends were 0 bases for V and 6 bases for J; bases not matched to a gene: 7. The CDR3 has 16 amino acids. The germline V gene encodes CDR1 MNHEY and CDR2 SVGAGI. Here immunoSEQ multiplex PCR was the method, and the copy in TCRdb shows in-frame clones only, minus some. The sample holds under 200,000 clones, around 94% seen once. With regard to this clone: Its antigen is not known.

The receptor was derived from an adult with an advanced solid tumor such as melanoma, head and neck, liver or kidney cancer. The sample in question was CD4+ or CD8+ T cells sorted from blood, obtained in a trial of the OX40 agonist ivuxolimab. The chain carries TRBV6-5 and TRBJ1-5, with 8 nucleotides matching TRBD1. The CDR3 sequence is CASSYSGQGAGQPQHF. CDR3 nucleotides: TGTGCCAGCAGTTACTCCGGACAGGGTGCGGGTCAGCCCCAGCATTTT.